The present T cell receptor beta chain was sequenced within a study of human T cells and chemical hapten exposure. Looking at the study overall: Upper-back patch tests with 0.01% DPC were read at 6 days.

Specified time point: patch test 1, 2 weeks after DPC sensitization. Described treatment: therapeutic diphenylcyclopropenone sensitization with weekly scalp DPC. Looked up from germline, CDR1 is SEHNR and CDR2 is FQNEAQ (reference sequence). The V gene lost 1 base and the J gene lost 11 bases, with 20 bases spanning the gap. The CDR3 is 15 amino acids. Study results and caveats: With alopecia, donors may have immune responses unlike healthy people's. TCRs at high frequency, those above 1 in 1000, did not change with DPC sensitization.

A note on this clonotype: Its antigen is as yet unknown.

MiXCR, applied by TCRdb to the RACE reads, yields one record per CDR3 protein. The repertoire consists of about 340,000 distinct CDR3 sequences, with about 7% occurring once and the leading ten covering more than 7%. Sequencing was performed on whole blood, taken in connection with sensitization to the hapten diphenylcyclopropenone (DPC). The sequence was obtained from a woman between 18 and 30 years old with alopecia areata. Some clones in this sample may be carry-over from other donors' samples. This sequence joins TRBV7-9 and TRBJ1-1, with D perhaps TRBD1 (6 bases). CDR3 sequence (DNA): TGTGCCAGCAGCTTAGACATCGTCCAGGGGCCGAAGGCTTTCTTT. Translation gives CASSLDIVQGPKAFF.